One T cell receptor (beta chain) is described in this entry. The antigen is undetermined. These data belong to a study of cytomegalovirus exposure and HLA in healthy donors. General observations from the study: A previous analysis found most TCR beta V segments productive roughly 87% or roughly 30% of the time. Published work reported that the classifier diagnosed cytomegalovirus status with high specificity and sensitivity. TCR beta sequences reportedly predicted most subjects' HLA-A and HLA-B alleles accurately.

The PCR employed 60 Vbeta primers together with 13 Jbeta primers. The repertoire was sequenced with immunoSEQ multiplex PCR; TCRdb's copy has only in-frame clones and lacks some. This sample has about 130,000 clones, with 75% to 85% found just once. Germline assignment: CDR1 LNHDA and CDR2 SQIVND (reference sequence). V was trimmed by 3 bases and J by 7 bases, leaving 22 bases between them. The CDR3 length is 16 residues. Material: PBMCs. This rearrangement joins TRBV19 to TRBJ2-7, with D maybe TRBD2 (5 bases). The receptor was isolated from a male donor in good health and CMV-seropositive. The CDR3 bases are TGTGCCAGTAGTATCCGTAGCGCCCCCCGGGTGGGAGAGCAGTACTTC. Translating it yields CASSIRSAPRVGEQYF.